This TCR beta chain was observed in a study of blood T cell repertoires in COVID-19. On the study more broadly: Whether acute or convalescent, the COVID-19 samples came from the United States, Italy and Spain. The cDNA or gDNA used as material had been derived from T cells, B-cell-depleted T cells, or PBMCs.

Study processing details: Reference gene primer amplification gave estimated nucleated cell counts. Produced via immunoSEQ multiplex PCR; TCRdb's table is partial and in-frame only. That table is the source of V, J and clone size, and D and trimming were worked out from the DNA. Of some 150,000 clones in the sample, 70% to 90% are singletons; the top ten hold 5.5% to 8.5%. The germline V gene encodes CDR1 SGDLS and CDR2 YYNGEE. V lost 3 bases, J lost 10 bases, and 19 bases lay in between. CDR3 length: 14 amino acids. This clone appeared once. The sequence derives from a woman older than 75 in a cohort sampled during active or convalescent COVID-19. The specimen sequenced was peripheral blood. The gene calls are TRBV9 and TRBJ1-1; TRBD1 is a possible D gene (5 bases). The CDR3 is CASSADTTDRGAFF. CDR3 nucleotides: TGTGCCAGCAGCGCAGACACGACAGACCGCGGAGCTTTCTTT.